This T cell receptor beta chain originates from a study of shared clonotypes between healthy human individuals. Study-wide results and limits: Naive subsets generally exceeded memory subsets in estimated richness.

It was CD45RO-negative cells, positively selected for CCR7, that made up naive CD8 cells, with terminally differentiated effector memory CD45RA+ cells excluded. Caucasian adults residing in Nashville, Tennessee made up all the donors. With regard to this clone: Its antigen is not known.

A deep-level run was used for the assay. The input for sorted-subset replicate PCRs was approximately 200 ng DNA, tens of thousands of T cell genomes. Clones were read by immunoSEQ multiplex PCR, and TCRdb kept only the in-frame ones, dropping some. Of 550,000 to 600,000 clones detected, 95% to 98% appear once; the ten largest clones hold 0.25% to 0.35%. Trimming left V 4 bases short and J 5 bases short, with 14 bases between. CDR3 length equals 14 residues. Germline CDR1 reads SGHNT; CDR2 reads YENEEA. The clonotype was recovered from a man younger than 40 in good health. The chain has TRBV11-3 and TRBJ1-2; the D is unclear. The sequenced sample consisted of naive CD8+ T cells sorted from blood. CDR3 nucleotides: TGTGCCAGCAGCTCGCGTGGTAGCGGGTATGGCTACACCTTC. Its translation is CASSSRGSGYGYTF.